The text below deals with one T cell receptor (beta chain). The antigen is undetermined. The sample originates from a study of T cell repertoires in cytomegalovirus infection. Looking at the study overall: Based on public TCR beta signatures, there were indications of CMV infection and of a matching HLA type.

Study conclusions and caveats: HLA-C-restricted CMV-specific TCR beta clonotypes prevailed in the ex vivo response.

From the reads, TCRdb called clonotypes with MiXCR, one entry per CDR3 protein. The sample carries about 260,000 distinct CDR3 sequences, 8% to 9.5% recorded once. The junction had 3 bases not matched to a gene; V was cut back by 0 bases and J by 6 bases. CDR1 and CDR2 (germline): SGHNT, YENEEA. The CDR3 runs to 15 residues. This sequence originates from a human donor in good health (CMV status not recorded). Some clones in this sample may be carry-over from other donors' samples. Sequenced sample: PBMCs. The chain links TRBV11-3 to TRBJ2-2, with 8 positions matching TRBD2. The CDR3 protein is CASSLDPGGPGELFF. In DNA form, the CDR3 reads TGTGCCAGCAGCTTAGATCCGGGGGGGCCCGGGGAGCTGTTTTTT.